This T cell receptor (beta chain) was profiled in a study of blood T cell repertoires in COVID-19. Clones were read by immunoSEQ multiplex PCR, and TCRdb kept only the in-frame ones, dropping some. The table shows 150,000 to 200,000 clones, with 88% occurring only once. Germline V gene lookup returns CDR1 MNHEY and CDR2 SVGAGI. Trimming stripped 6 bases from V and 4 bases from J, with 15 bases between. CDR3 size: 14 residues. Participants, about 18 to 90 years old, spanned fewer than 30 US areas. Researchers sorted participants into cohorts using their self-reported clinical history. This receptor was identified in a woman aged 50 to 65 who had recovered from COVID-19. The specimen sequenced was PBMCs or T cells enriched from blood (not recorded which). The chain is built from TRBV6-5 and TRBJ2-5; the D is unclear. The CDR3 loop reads CASSLVGRRETQYF. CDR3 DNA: TGTGCCAGCAGCCTAGTCGGAAGGAGAGAGACCCAGTACTTC.